These 20 T cell receptor beta chains were all obtained from the same sample, sequenced in a study of blood T cell repertoires in COVID-19. TCRdb's copy holds only in-frame clones and misses some; the assay was immunoSEQ multiplex PCR. The sample records tens of thousands of clones, around nine tenths being singletons. The sequenced sample consisted of peripheral blood. Receptors originate from a human donor in a cohort sampled during active COVID-19.

The rearrangement joins TRBV5-6 to TRBJ2-7, with D maybe TRBD1 (5 bases). CDR1 and CDR2 from the germline V gene are SGHDT and YYEEEE. The CDR3 loop spans 15 amino acids. Between the trimmed V and J ends, which lost 4 bases and 2 bases, there was a span of 16 bases. The CDR3 protein is CASSPDSNRPYEQYF. The CDR3 nucleotides read TGTGCCAGCAGCCCAGACAGCAACCGACCCTACGAGCAGTACTTC.

The rearrangement uses TRBV28 and TRBJ2-2; TRBD2 might be the D (6 bases). The CDR3 has 21 amino acids. Trimming stripped 5 bases from V and 5 bases from J, with 33 bases between. CDR1 and CDR2 from the germline V gene are MDHEN and SYDVKM. CDR3 sequence: CASSPTPSSSTHPRGTGELFF. The CDR3 DNA reads as TGTGCCAGCAGTCCAACCCCTAGCTCCAGTACTCACCCACGGGGGACCGGGGAGCTGTTTTTT. Filled out from reference TRBV28 and TRBJ2-2, the complete variable domain reads DVKVTQSSRYLVKRTGEKVFLECVQDMDHENMFWYRQDPGLGLRLIYFSYDVKMKEKGDIPEGYSVSREKKERFSLILESASTNQTSMYLCASSPTPSSSTHPRGTGELFFGEGSRLTVL.

The chain joins TRBV10-1 to TRBJ1-2; D uncertain. The V and J ends lost 2 bases and 4 bases respectively, with 17 bases between them. This CDR3 is 16 amino acids long. Germline V lookup: CDR1 WNHNN, CDR2 SYGVQD (reference sequence). The CDR3: CASSEGAEVGFYGYTF. The CDR3 bases are TGCGCCAGCAGTGAGGGAGCGGAAGTTGGATTCTATGGCTACACCTTC.

This clone was seen a handful of times. The rearrangement joins TRBV9 to TRBJ1-1; tentative D call: TRBD1 (6 bases). The CDR3 length is 15 residues. Germline values: CDR1 SGDLS, CDR2 YYNGEE. V dropped 0 bases and J dropped 2 bases, with 11 bases sitting between them. CDR3 nucleotides: TGTGCCAGCAGCGTAGGAGGGGGATTAAACACTGAAGCTTTCTTT. It yields the protein CASSVGGGLNTEAFF.

The chain recombines TRBV30 with TRBJ1-2; 8 bases map to TRBD1. The CDR3 has 16 amino acids. Germline V CDR1 and CDR2: GTSNPN, SVGIG (reference sequence). V was pared by 7 bases and J by 5 bases, with 18 bases of the junction left unmatched. The CDR3 loop reads CASSTSTGVLLYGYTF. The CDR3 DNA is TGTGCCTCGTCAACTTCGACAGGGGTTTTACTGTATGGCTACACCTTC.

V gene TRBV4-3 combines with J gene TRBJ1-1; perhaps TRBD1 as D (5 bases). This CDR3 spans 11 amino acids. Per the germline V gene, CDR1 is LGHNA and CDR2 is YSLEER. Trimming shortened V by 6 bases and J by 4 bases, and 6 bases separated the two germline ends. CDR3 in DNA: TGCGCCAGCAGGGGGCCCACTGAAGCTTTCTTT. This translates into CASRGPTEAFF.

The V and J genes are TRBV5-4 and TRBJ1-2, with D tentatively TRBD1 (5 bases). The CDR3 runs 18 residues. Trimming left V 0 bases short and J 4 bases short, with 22 bases between. Germline CDR1 SGHNT, CDR2 YYREEE (reference sequence). CDR3 amino acids: CASSLGRVQQDPPYGYTF. For the CDR3, the DNA is TGTGCCAGCAGCTTGGGTCGGGTCCAACAGGACCCCCCCTATGGCTACACCTTC.

The CDR3 loop reads CASSPQGTDSPLHF. The DNA for the CDR3 is TGTGCCAGCAGCCCACAGGGTACGGATTCACCCCTCCACTTT. The gene calls are TRBV5-4 and TRBJ1-6, with D maybe TRBD1 (6 bases). The germline V and J ends were trimmed by 4 bases and 8 bases, with 13 bases remaining between them. CDR1 and CDR2 from the germline V gene are SGHNT and YYREEE (reference sequence). CDR3 length: 14 amino acids.

This clone was found a few times. The chain has TRBV14 and TRBJ2-7; perhaps TRBD1 as D (6 bases). The CDR3 extends over 13 amino acids. Trimming shortened V by 4 bases and J by 5 bases, and 12 bases separated the two germline ends. The germline V gene has CDR1 SGHDN and CDR2 FVKESK. The CDR3: CASSRTGQHEQYF. As DNA, the CDR3 is TGTGCCAGCAGCCGAACAGGGCAGCACGAGCAGTACTTC.

The CDR3 loop is CASSLDPSRSEQYF. As DNA, the CDR3 is TGTGCCAGCAGCTTGGACCCCTCCCGTAGCGAGCAGTACTTC. The chain joins TRBV5-8 to TRBJ2-7; no definite D call. The V gene's germline CDR1 is SGHTS and CDR2 YDEGEE. The CDR3 has 14 residues. Trimming shortened V by 0 bases and J by 6 bases, and 13 bases separated the two germline ends.

The chain combines TRBV19 with TRBJ2-7; the match to TRBD1 covers 7 bases. Germline lookup yields CDR1 LNHDA and CDR2 SQIVND (reference sequence). This CDR3 is 11 amino acids long. The trim removed 6 bases at V and 12 bases at J, leaving 8 bases unmatched. Here the CDR3 reads CASRLRDSLYF. The CDR3, as DNA: TGTGCCAGTAGGCTCCGGGACAGTCTGTACTTC.

V usage is TRBV4-3 and J usage is TRBJ2-1; 11 bases align to TRBD2. Trimming removed 0 bases from V and 10 bases from J; junction bases left unmatched: 11. CDR3 length equals 17 residues. The germline V gene has CDR1 LGHNA and CDR2 YSLEER. This CDR3 is CASSQEFTSGGLEEQFF. CDR3 bases: TGCGCCAGCAGCCAAGAATTCACTAGCGGGGGTCTCGAAGAGCAGTTCTTC.

The chain uses TRBV10-2 and TRBJ2-7; D might be TRBD2 (5 bases). Trimming removed 6 bases from V and 2 bases from J, with 17 bases in between. From germline, CDR1 is WSHSY and CDR2 SAAADI. CDR3 size: 15 residues. This chain's CDR3 is CASSPPERATYEQYF. The DNA for the CDR3 is TGCGCCAGCAGCCCCCCCGAGAGGGCAACCTACGAGCAGTACTTC.

The sample holds a few counts of this clone. The chain uses TRBV2 and TRBJ2-2; 11 bases are a match to TRBD1. CDR3 length: 14 residues. Germline-derived CDR1 and CDR2 are SNHLY and FYNNEI. Trimming cost V 10 bases and J 3 bases; bases outside gene matches: 4. For the CDR3, the DNA is TGTGCCATTGGGACAGGGGGTTACACCGGGGAGCTGTTTTTT. Translated: CAIGTGGYTGELFF.

The V call is TRBV11-2, the J call TRBJ1-2; 8 nucleotides match TRBD1. Germline loops: CDR1 SGHAT, CDR2 FQNNGV. This CDR3 region has 16 residues. The V and J ends lost 2 bases and 7 bases, in that order; junction bases with no gene match: 12. In DNA, the CDR3 is TGTGCCAGCAGCTTAACCCTCCTGGACAGGGAAAGTGGCTACACCTTC. Protein: CASSLTLLDRESGYTF.

The gene calls are TRBV3-1 (or the pseudogene TRBV3-2) and TRBJ2-7, with 11 bases that match TRBD1. Germline trimming cut 1 base from V and 6 bases from J; bases unmatched to any gene: 5. This CDR3 has 15 residues. The germline CDR1 and CDR2 sequences are LGHDT and YNNKEL (reference sequence). The DNA for the CDR3 is TGTGCCAGCAGCCAAGTCGGGACAGGGGGAATCGAGCAGTACTTC. This encodes CASSQVGTGGIEQYF.

The chain joins TRBV2 to TRBJ1-2; possible D gene TRBD1, 5 bases. Germline V lookup: CDR1 SNHLY, CDR2 FYNNEI. V shed 6 bases and J shed 2 bases, with 10 bases lying between them. CDR3 length: 13 amino acids. The CDR3 nucleotides read TGTGCCAGCAGGGACACGCTAAACTATGGCTACACCTTC. Protein product: CASRDTLNYGYTF.

This clone has a single count. This sequence joins TRBV24-1 and TRBJ1-3, with TRBD1 matching 8 bases. The CDR3 consists of 16 residues. V shed 7 bases and J 0 bases; nucleotides not matched to a gene: 7. Germline V gene sequence: CDR1 KGHDR, CDR2 SFDVKD. The CDR3 nucleotides are TGTGCCACCAGAGACAGGGGACCTAGCTCTGGAAACACCATATATTTT. Protein product: CATRDRGPSSGNTIYF.

V is TRBV19 and J is TRBJ2-2, with TRBD2 identical over 9 bases. From germline, CDR1 is LNHDA and CDR2 SQIVND (reference sequence). The V and J ends lost 1 base and 4 bases, in that order; junction bases with no gene match: 10. This CDR3 spans 18 amino acids. The CDR3 sequence: CASSIVGVAGDGTGELFF. CDR3 coding DNA: TGTGCCAGTAGTATAGTCGGGGTAGCGGGAGACGGCACCGGGGAGCTGTTTTTT. Full variable domain (rest looked up from reference TRBV19 and TRBJ2-2): DGGITQSPKYLFRKEGQNVTLSCEQNLNHDAMYWYRQDPGQGLRLIYYSQIVNDFQKGDIAEGYSVSREKKESFPLTVTSAQKNPTAFYLCASSIVGVAGDGTGELFFGEGSRLTVL.

This clone has a single count. The chain couples TRBV2 to TRBJ2-3, with 7 bases lining up with TRBD1. The J segment lost 6 bases and the V segment lost 4 bases, leaving 10 bases of the junction unmatched. CDR1 and CDR2 from the germline V gene are SNHLY and FYNNEI. There are 15 residues in the CDR3. CDR3 protein: CASSVRAGGRDTQYF. The CDR3 DNA follows: TGTGCCAGCAGTGTGAGAGCAGGGGGTCGTGATACGCAGTATTTT.